These T cell receptor beta chains were read from a single sample in a study of beta chain features in type 1 diabetes. This table comes from immunoSEQ multiplex PCR, and its TCRdb copy is limited to in-frame clones, with some not included. The sample lists fewer than 450,000 clones; about 13% were seen once. The sample taken for sequencing was naive CD4+ T cells from blood. All receptors come from a woman aged 18-35 years with type 1 diabetes. Both conserved end residues are part of each CDR3.

j_call: TRBJ2-7; v_call: TRBV11-1; cdr3_aa: CASSLARYSEQYF
j_call: TRBJ2-1; v_call: TRBV30; cdr3_aa: CAWTLGRTRHSYNEQFF
j_call: TRBJ1-2; v_call: TRBV6-1; cdr3_aa: CASRLQVPDGYTF
j_call: TRBJ2-3; v_call: TRBV27; cdr3_aa: CASRTSGPRDTQYF
j_call: TRBJ2-5; v_call: TRBV10-3; cdr3_aa: CAISGRSETQYF
j_call: TRBJ2-2; v_call: TRBV27; cdr3_aa: CASSSRTSGNSGELFF
j_call: TRBJ1-1; v_call: TRBV18; cdr3_aa: CASSAVSGKNTEAFF
j_call: TRBJ2-3; v_call: TRBV4-3; cdr3_aa: CASSQTGITTDTQYF
j_call: TRBJ1-1; v_call: TRBV28; cdr3_aa: CASTPRDTEAFF
j_call: TRBJ1-1; v_call: TRBV7-9; cdr3_aa: CATLGTGAPYTEAFF
j_call: TRBJ2-5; v_call: TRBV5-1; cdr3_aa: CASSRDSPETQYF
j_call: TRBJ2-3; v_call: TRBV7-3; cdr3_aa: CASSFKGEDTQYF
j_call: TRBJ2-7; v_call: TRBV19; cdr3_aa: CASSISTGGKDEQYF
j_call: TRBJ2-2; v_call: TRBV7-8; cdr3_aa: CASRRTGTNTGELFF
j_call: TRBJ2-1; v_call: TRBV9; cdr3_aa: CASSLNRASGVKYNEQFF
j_call: TRBJ2-1; v_call: TRBV30; cdr3_aa: CAWSSLAGLNEQFF
j_call: TRBJ2-5; v_call: TRBV11-2; cdr3_aa: CASSLEQQGAQYF
j_call: TRBJ2-2; v_call: TRBV5-1; cdr3_aa: CASSFDRNTGELFF
j_call: TRBJ1-5; v_call: TRBV30; cdr3_aa: CAWSGHEGVGQPQHF
j_call: TRBJ2-3; v_call: TRBV29-1; cdr3_aa: CSVRLALNTDTQYF
j_call: TRBJ2-1; v_call: TRBV5-4; cdr3_aa: CASSLGLGRDNEQFF
j_call: TRBJ2-3; v_call: TRBV9; cdr3_aa: CASSALRTGTTDTQYF
j_call: TRBJ2-1; v_call: TRBV5-1; cdr3_aa: CASSLLSGSLNEQFF
j_call: TRBJ2-3; v_call: TRBV20-1; cdr3_aa: CSAYRGDTQYF
j_call: TRBJ2-7; v_call: TRBV2; cdr3_aa: CASSAQGIYEQYF
j_call: TRBJ2-1; v_call: TRBV5-1; cdr3_aa: CASSLDGSGAYNEQFF
j_call: TRBJ2-1; v_call: TRBV25-1; cdr3_aa: CASSDLPGAEQFF
j_call: TRBJ2-3; v_call: TRBV5-1; cdr3_aa: CASSLVKVGTSGRVTTDTQYF
j_call: TRBJ2-3; v_call: TRBV14; cdr3_aa: CASSPTSFTDTQYF
j_call: TRBJ2-4; v_call: TRBV19; cdr3_aa: CASTAGLGTKNIQYF
j_call: TRBJ2-3; v_call: TRBV5-4; cdr3_aa: CASSLTGEADTQYF
j_call: TRBJ2-3; v_call: TRBV4-3; cdr3_aa: CASSQLSMRLAGRDTQYF
j_call: TRBJ2-3; v_call: TRBV7-3; cdr3_aa: CASSLIGGASDTQYF
j_call: TRBJ2-2; v_call: TRBV2; cdr3_aa: CASGTSGTGELFF
j_call: TRBJ1-2; v_call: TRBV18; cdr3_aa: CASSPRTGDNYGYTF
j_call: TRBJ2-1; v_call: TRBV30; cdr3_aa: CAWSVVRVVAFNEQFF
j_call: TRBJ1-1; v_call: TRBV7-2; cdr3_aa: CASSFNRGLAEAFF
j_call: TRBJ1-5; v_call: TRBV5-4; cdr3_aa: CASSIDRSNQPQHF
j_call: TRBJ2-1; v_call: TRBV18; cdr3_aa: CASSPFLMDTYNEQFF
j_call: TRBJ2-3; v_call: TRBV18; cdr3_aa: CASSPEQGDTQYF
j_call: TRBJ1-5; v_call: TRBV7-3; cdr3_aa: CASSVTGGQPQHF
j_call: TRBJ2-6; v_call: TRBV7-9; cdr3_aa: CASSLGTGNSGANVLTF
j_call: TRBJ2-5; v_call: TRBV7-2; cdr3_aa: CASSSAVLQETQYF